The present T cell receptor beta chain was sequenced within a study of T cell responses to AZD1222 COVID-19 vaccine. Study results and limitations: Among spike-specific TCRs, nearly half reportedly target unmutated variant regions. Clonal diversity may have been underestimated in mostly white British donors. Rises in breadth and depth of Spike-specific TCRs came after two AZD1222 doses.

As to this clone: Its specificity is unknown.

The CDR3 contains 12 residues. Trimming shortened V by 5 bases and J by 2 bases, and 1 base separated the two germline ends. The germline V gene has CDR1 SGHTA and CDR2 FQGNSA. The repertoire was sequenced with immunoSEQ multiplex PCR; TCRdb's copy has only in-frame clones and lacks some. Among 170,000 or so clones listed, approximately 90% were seen once. The TCR comes from an adult in good health. The J gene is TRBJ1-6, the V gene TRBV7-2; D gene ambiguous. The sample consisted of peripheral blood, taken on day 0 of AZD1222 vaccination. CDR3 nucleotide sequence: TGTGCCAGCAGCACCTATAATTCACCCCTCCACTTT. This codes for CASSTYNSPLHF.